This is a list of T cell receptor beta chains from one sample in a study of blood T cells in healthy people across ages. Each CDR3 protein is one row after TCRdb ran MiXCR on the 5' RACE reads. The data hold around 780,000 distinct CDR3 sequences, with roughly three fifths observed a single time. Sequences were obtained from blood. Receptors originate from a man between 35 and 55 years old in good health. CDR3s include the opening cysteine and the closing phenylalanine or tryptophan. Fields, in order: clone size, CDR3 length, V gene, D gene, J gene, CDR3 protein, CDR3 DNA. A D gene is named only where the DNA matches it firmly. Part of the rows lack a size; the others show once, few, many or a class for expanded clones.

clone_size: -
cdr3_length: 14
v_call: TRBV9
d_call: -
j_call: TRBJ1-2
cdr3_aa: CASSVGLSSYGYTF
cdr3_nt: TGTGCCAGCAGCGTAGGTCTCAGCTCCTATGGCTACACCTTC

clone_size: few
cdr3_length: 15
v_call: TRBV7-2
d_call: TRBD2
j_call: TRBJ2-1
cdr3_aa: CASSSQSGRADEQFF
cdr3_nt: TGTGCCAGCAGTTCCCAGAGCGGGAGGGCCGATGAGCAGTTCTTC

clone_size: -
cdr3_length: 13
v_call: TRBV5-1
d_call: -
j_call: TRBJ2-5
cdr3_aa: CASSAGNQETQYF
cdr3_nt: TGCGCCAGCAGCGCGGGCAACCAAGAGACCCAGTACTTC

clone_size: few
cdr3_length: 15
v_call: TRBV12-3/TRBV12-4
d_call: -
j_call: TRBJ1-1
cdr3_aa: CASSTRTGGHTEAFF
cdr3_nt: TGTGCCAGCAGTACAAGGACGGGAGGGCACACTGAAGCTTTCTTT

clone_size: -
cdr3_length: 16
v_call: TRBV27
d_call: -
j_call: TRBJ1-2
cdr3_aa: CASGTGTTGNNYGYTF
cdr3_nt: TGTGCCAGCGGAACAGGGACCACCGGCAATAACTATGGCTACACCTTC

clone_size: few
cdr3_length: 13
v_call: TRBV28
d_call: -
j_call: TRBJ2-5
cdr3_aa: CASTNFNQETQYF
cdr3_nt: TGTGCCAGCACCAACTTTAACCAAGAGACCCAGTACTTC

clone_size: -
cdr3_length: 13
v_call: TRBV28
d_call: TRBD2
j_call: TRBJ2-3
cdr3_aa: CASGRGVTDTQYF
cdr3_nt: TGTGCCAGCGGACGGGGGGTCACAGATACGCAGTATTTT

clone_size: few
cdr3_length: 14
v_call: TRBV10-3
d_call: -
j_call: TRBJ2-5
cdr3_aa: CAISESRRQETQYF
cdr3_nt: TGTGCCATCAGTGAGTCGCGACGGCAAGAGACCCAGTACTTC

clone_size: -
cdr3_length: 15
v_call: TRBV7-9
d_call: -
j_call: TRBJ2-5
cdr3_aa: CASSSPASRQETQYF
cdr3_nt: TGTGCCAGCAGCTCCCCAGCTTCGCGCCAAGAGACCCAGTACTTC

clone_size: -
cdr3_length: 17
v_call: TRBV6-2/TRBV6-3
d_call: TRBD2
j_call: TRBJ2-1
cdr3_aa: CASSYLTSGTQSDGQFF
cdr3_nt: TGTGCCAGCAGTTATTTAACTAGCGGGACGCAGTCGGATGGGCAGTTCTTC

clone_size: -
cdr3_length: 19
v_call: TRBV15
d_call: TRBD2
j_call: TRBJ2-5
cdr3_aa: CATSRGGRGGTQSQETQYF
cdr3_nt: TGTGCCACCAGCAGAGGTGGTCGGGGGGGCACCCAAAGTCAAGAGACCCAGTACTTC

clone_size: -
cdr3_length: 14
v_call: TRBV7-2
d_call: TRBD2
j_call: TRBJ2-1
cdr3_aa: CASSPILAANEQFF
cdr3_nt: TGTGCCAGCAGCCCTATACTAGCGGCTAATGAGCAGTTCTTC

clone_size: -
cdr3_length: 15
v_call: TRBV7-9
d_call: TRBD2
j_call: TRBJ2-7
cdr3_aa: CASSFPSGLNYEQYF
cdr3_nt: TGTGCCAGCAGCTTCCCTAGCGGGTTAAACTACGAGCAGTACTTC

clone_size: -
cdr3_length: 15
v_call: TRBV20-1
d_call: TRBD1
j_call: TRBJ1-1
cdr3_aa: CSARVTQGAGTEAFF
cdr3_nt: TGCAGTGCTAGAGTGACCCAGGGGGCAGGCACTGAAGCTTTCTTT

clone_size: few
cdr3_length: 13
v_call: TRBV7-9
d_call: -
j_call: TRBJ2-5
cdr3_aa: CASSPRRGKTQYF
cdr3_nt: TGTGCCAGCAGCCCAAGAAGGGGAAAGACCCAGTACTTC

clone_size: -
cdr3_length: 14
v_call: TRBV9
d_call: -
j_call: TRBJ2-5
cdr3_aa: CASSPMDVQETQYF
cdr3_nt: TGTGCCAGCAGCCCTATGGACGTTCAAGAGACCCAGTACTTC

clone_size: -
cdr3_length: 11
v_call: TRBV20-1
d_call: -
j_call: TRBJ1-2
cdr3_aa: CSASARASYTF
cdr3_nt: TGCAGTGCTAGCGCCAGAGCAAGTTACACCTTC

clone_size: once
cdr3_length: 13
v_call: TRBV12-3/TRBV12-4
d_call: -
j_call: TRBJ1-5
cdr3_aa: CASSGRRASPQHF
cdr3_nt: TGTGCCAGCAGCGGACGGCGGGCGAGCCCCCAGCATTTT

clone_size: -
cdr3_length: 14
v_call: TRBV6-1
d_call: -
j_call: TRBJ2-5
cdr3_aa: CASSRLGWQETQYF
cdr3_nt: TGTGCCAGCAGTCGACTGGGTTGGCAAGAGACCCAGTACTTC

clone_size: few
cdr3_length: 14
v_call: TRBV15
d_call: -
j_call: TRBJ2-3
cdr3_aa: CATSRDKSTDTQYF
cdr3_nt: TGTGCCACCAGCAGAGACAAAAGCACAGATACGCAGTATTTT

clone_size: -
cdr3_length: 16
v_call: TRBV5-1
d_call: TRBD2
j_call: TRBJ2-5
cdr3_aa: CASSQGPTSGQETQYF
cdr3_nt: TGCGCCAGCAGTCAGGGCCCCACTAGCGGCCAAGAGACCCAGTACTTC

clone_size: few
cdr3_length: 14
v_call: TRBV7-3
d_call: -
j_call: TRBJ2-1
cdr3_aa: CASSLGSERGEQFF
cdr3_nt: TGTGCCAGCAGCTTGGGTTCGGAACGTGGTGAGCAGTTCTTC

clone_size: few
cdr3_length: 18
v_call: TRBV5-1
d_call: TRBD2
j_call: TRBJ2-1
cdr3_aa: CASSPGLAGVYPYNEQFF
cdr3_nt: TGCGCCAGCAGCCCCGGACTAGCGGGAGTTTATCCCTACAATGAGCAGTTCTTC

clone_size: few
cdr3_length: 15
v_call: TRBV7-2
d_call: -
j_call: TRBJ2-5
cdr3_aa: CASGPRRGQRETQYF
cdr3_nt: TGTGCCAGCGGTCCCCGGAGGGGGCAACGAGAGACCCAGTACTTC

clone_size: few
cdr3_length: 14
v_call: TRBV16
d_call: -
j_call: TRBJ1-5
cdr3_aa: CASSQAGVSQPQHF
cdr3_nt: TGTGCCAGCAGCCAAGCGGGCGTAAGTCAGCCCCAGCATTTT

clone_size: -
cdr3_length: 12
v_call: TRBV7-9
d_call: TRBD2
j_call: TRBJ2-1
cdr3_aa: CASSFTGGMQFF
cdr3_nt: TGTGCCAGCAGCTTTACCGGGGGGATGCAGTTCTTC

clone_size: -
cdr3_length: 14
v_call: TRBV5-1
d_call: TRBD1
j_call: TRBJ1-2
cdr3_aa: CASSAGQGAGGYTF
cdr3_nt: TGCGCCAGCAGCGCAGGACAGGGAGCGGGTGGCTACACCTTC

clone_size: -
cdr3_length: 15
v_call: TRBV7-2
d_call: TRBD2
j_call: TRBJ2-1
cdr3_aa: CASSVTSGRATEQFF
cdr3_nt: TGTGCCAGCAGCGTGACTAGCGGGAGGGCCACTGAGCAGTTCTTC

clone_size: -
cdr3_length: 19
v_call: TRBV5-1
d_call: TRBD2
j_call: TRBJ2-3
cdr3_aa: CASSLELAAGLAGTDTQYF
cdr3_nt: TGCGCCAGCAGCTTGGAACTCGCTGCGGGACTAGCGGGCACAGATACGCAGTATTTT

clone_size: -
cdr3_length: 15
v_call: TRBV7-9
d_call: -
j_call: TRBJ1-1
cdr3_aa: CASRPRQDGSAEAFF
cdr3_nt: TGTGCCAGCAGGCCTCGACAGGATGGAAGCGCTGAAGCTTTCTTT

clone_size: -
cdr3_length: 14
v_call: TRBV25-1
d_call: -
j_call: TRBJ2-5
cdr3_aa: CASSEVAHQGTQYF
cdr3_nt: TGTGCCAGCAGTGAAGTCGCGCACCAAGGGACCCAGTACTTC

clone_size: -
cdr3_length: 16
v_call: TRBV5-1
d_call: TRBD2
j_call: TRBJ2-3
cdr3_aa: CASSLAPRESTDTQYF
cdr3_nt: TGCGCCAGCAGCTTGGCCCCGCGGGAGAGCACAGATACGCAGTATTTT